Shown below are 28 T cell receptor beta chains from a single sample sequenced in a study of cytomegalovirus exposure and HLA in healthy donors. The PCR contained 60 Vbeta and 13 Jbeta primers. The assay was immunoSEQ multiplex PCR, and TCRdb's table has in-frame clones only and misses some. The table lists some 130,000 clones, 78% of them singletons, with over 1.2% in the top ten. Sequenced sample: PBMCs. These receptors were taken from a female donor in good health and CMV-seronegative.

This chain connects TRBV7-2 to TRBJ2-5; tentative D call: TRBD1 (6 bases). V lost 5 bases and J 5 bases, leaving 18 bases between the germline ends. Germline-derived CDR1 and CDR2 are SGHTA and FQGNSA. The CDR3 consists of 15 residues. CDR3 bases: TGTGCCAGCAGCCTGGGGGCAGGGATGATCGAGACCCAGTACTTC. Amino acids: CASSLGAGMIETQYF.

This clone was counted a few times. The V call is TRBV28, the J call TRBJ1-5; TRBD1 agrees at 7 bases. CDR3 size: 18 residues. V lost 2 bases, J lost 3 bases, and 13 bases stayed unmatched. CDR1 MDHEN and CDR2 SYDVKM come from the germline V gene. CDR3 DNA: TGTGCCAGCAGTTTAGACGGCCCCCTCAGGGGGACCAATCAGCCCCAGCATTTT. It yields the protein CASSLDGPLRGTNQPQHF.

Of note for this clone: In the same sample, other DNA sequences code for this CDR3. The J gene is TRBJ2-7, the V gene TRBV6-4; 7 nucleotides line up with TRBD1. J gave up 0 bases and V 6 bases, and 5 bases lay outside the gene matches. CDR3 length: 14 residues. Looked up from germline, CDR1 is MRHNA and CDR2 is SNTAGT. The CDR3 loop is CASSPRQGSYEQYF. The DNA for the CDR3 is TGTGCCAGCAGCCCCAGACAGGGCTCCTACGAGCAGTACTTC.

J is TRBJ1-1 and V is TRBV19, with D uncertain. The V gene lost 7 bases and the J gene lost 1 base, with 16 bases spanning the gap. The germline V gene has CDR1 LNHDA and CDR2 SQIVND (reference sequence). This CDR3 comprises 15 residues. For the CDR3, the DNA is TGTGCCAGTAAGTCGTTGGAGGGCACGAACACTGAAGCTTTCTTT. Translation gives CASKSLEGTNTEAFF.

This clone was seen a handful of times. The rearrangement uses TRBV29-1 and TRBJ2-5, with D perhaps TRBD2 (5 bases). In germline, CDR1 is SQVTM, CDR2 ANQGSEA. Deletions cut 3 bases from V and 6 bases from J, with 17 bases between. The CDR3 has 14 residues. The CDR3 nucleotides are TGCAGCGTTGAGTTAACGAGGGTTGGAAAGACCCAGTACTTC. Translated, it gives CSVELTRVGKTQYF.

This clone has just a few counts. The germline gene is not matched at one end of the junction; a read error may be the cause. The chain uses TRBV7-7 and TRBJ2-2; the match to TRBD1 covers 7 bases. Germline V CDR1 and CDR2: SSHAT, FNYEAQ (reference sequence). This CDR3 is built from 14 residues. CDR3 coding DNA: TGTGCTAGCAGCTTGGGGACAGTCACCGGGGAGCTGTTTTTT. This codes for CASSLGTVTGELFF.

V usage is TRBV28 and J usage is TRBJ2-1; 7 bases are a match to TRBD2. Germline V gene sequence: CDR1 MDHEN, CDR2 SYDVKM. The trim removed 4 bases at V and 0 bases at J, leaving 3 bases unmatched. The CDR3 is 15 amino acids. The CDR3 protein is CASSSLADSYNEQFF. The CDR3, as DNA: TGTGCCAGCAGTTCCCTAGCGGACTCCTACAATGAGCAGTTCTTC. Filled out from reference TRBV28 and TRBJ2-1, the complete variable domain reads DVKVTQSSRYLVKRTGEKVFLECVQDMDHENMFWYRQDPGLGLRLIYFSYDVKMKEKGDIPEGYSVSREKKERFSLILESASTNQTSMYLCASSSLADSYNEQFFGPGTRLTVL.

The chain combines TRBV7-2 with TRBJ1-1; D is unclear. The length of the CDR3 is 15 residues. The V gene's germline CDR1 is SGHTA and CDR2 FQGNSA. V was clipped by 2 bases and J by 1 base, with 11 bases between them. In DNA, the CDR3 is TGTGCCAGCAGCTTAACCCGAGAATGGAACACTGAAGCTTTCTTT. It codes for CASSLTREWNTEAFF.

This clone was seen only once. This chain uses TRBV6-6 with TRBJ2-7, with D possibly TRBD1 on 6 matching bases. Trimming took off 2 bases at V and 0 bases at J, with 11 bases between the two ends. Germline-derived CDR1 and CDR2 are MNHNY and SVGAGI (reference sequence). This CDR3 comprises 15 residues. The DNA of the CDR3 is TGTGCCAGCAGTTACCTGACAGGTACCTCCTACGAGCAGTACTTC. The encoded protein is CASSYLTGTSYEQYF.

The chain is built from TRBV7-3 and TRBJ2-3, with D hard to call. CDR3 length: 16 amino acids. Germline CDR1 and CDR2: SGHTA and FQGTGA. V was pared by 1 base and J by 2 bases, with 13 bases between. The CDR3, as DNA: TGTGCCAGCAGCTTAAGTCTACTTCGCTTCACAGATACGCAGTATTTT. Translated, it gives CASSLSLLRFTDTQYF.

To note about this clone: A junction end diverges from the germline sequence, so it may reflect a read error. The chain uses TRBV7-9 and TRBJ1-3; no clear D. CDR1 and CDR2 from the germline V gene are SEHNR and FQNEAQ (reference sequence). CDR3 size: 15 residues. CDR3 DNA: TGTTCCAGCAGCTTAGATGGGGAGAATGGAAACACCATATATTTT. Translated, it gives CSSSLDGENGNTIYF.

The rearrangement links TRBV7-2 to TRBJ1-1; 7 bases are a match to TRBD1. The CDR3 runs 16 residues. With 1 base clipped from V and 4 bases from J, the junction kept 9 bases outside the gene matches. From germline, CDR1 is SGHTA and CDR2 FQGNSA. CDR3 in amino acids: CASSLEGAGGSTEAFF. DNA of the CDR3: TGTGCCAGCAGCTTAGAGGGGGCAGGAGGGAGCACTGAAGCTTTCTTT.

The rearrangement joins TRBV2 to TRBJ2-3, with a possible D match to TRBD1 (6 bases). The V gene lost 6 bases and the J gene lost 1 base, with 14 bases spanning the gap. CDR1 and CDR2 from the germline V gene are SNHLY and FYNNEI. There are 15 residues in the CDR3. The CDR3 protein is CASSFRSGGTDTQYF. CDR3 nucleotide sequence: TGTGCCAGCAGCTTCAGGTCAGGGGGCACAGATACGCAGTATTTT.

The J gene is TRBJ1-2, the V gene TRBV7-2; 8 bases match TRBD1. Germline values: CDR1 SGHTA, CDR2 FQGNSA. The J segment lost 7 bases and the V segment lost 6 bases, leaving 13 bases of the junction unmatched. This CDR3 has 15 amino acids. The CDR3 spells CASRTSGGEWSGYTF. CDR3 in DNA: TGTGCCAGCAGAACCTCAGGGGGCGAATGGAGTGGCTACACCTTC.

The rearrangement links TRBV4-2 to TRBJ1-3; D uncertain. The V end was cut by 0 bases, the J end by 11 bases, with 11 bases between. The germline V gene has CDR1 LGHNA and CDR2 YNFKEQ. CDR3 length: 13 amino acids. CDR3 protein: CASSQEAQLPIYF. The DNA for the CDR3 is TGTGCCAGCAGCCAAGAGGCCCAGTTACCCATATATTTT.

V usage is TRBV7-2 and J usage is TRBJ1-1; possibly TRBD1 for D (5 bases). This CDR3 spans 13 amino acids. V lost 5 bases and J 5 bases, leaving 12 bases between the germline ends. Looked up from germline, CDR1 is SGHTA and CDR2 is FQGNSA. CDR3 sequence: CASSPRGGTEAFF. In DNA, the CDR3 is TGTGCCAGCAGCCCTCGGGGGGGGACTGAAGCTTTCTTT.

The chain links TRBV2 to TRBJ2-5; D unresolved. Germline V CDR1 and CDR2: SNHLY, FYNNEI. V shed 2 bases and J shed 1 base, with 8 bases lying between them. CDR3 length: 14 amino acids. DNA of the CDR3: TGTGCCAGCAGTGAACTCGGCGGCCAAGAGACCCAGTACTTC. This sequence encodes CASSELGGQETQYF.

This clone was seen once. The chain combines TRBV27 with TRBJ2-3; 10 bases line up with TRBD2. Germline V gives CDR1 MNHEY, CDR2 SMNVEV (reference sequence). The V segment lost 9 bases and the J segment 5 bases; nucleotides outside the gene matches: 8. This CDR3 region has 14 residues. The CDR3 is CASRLAGVIDTQYF. DNA of the CDR3: TGTGCCAGTAGGCTAGCGGGAGTTATAGATACGCAGTATTTT.

The gene calls are TRBV4-3 and TRBJ2-6, with TRBD2 identical over 7 bases. Germline V gene lookup returns CDR1 LGHNA and CDR2 YSLEER. The CDR3 loop spans 17 amino acids. Germline trimming cut 1 base from V and 2 bases from J; bases unmatched to any gene: 5. The CDR3 nucleotides read TGCGCCAGCAGCCAAGTCTTTGGGGGGGCTGGGGCCAACGTCCTGACTTTC. Translated, it gives CASSQVFGGAGANVLTF.

The rearrangement uses TRBV28 and TRBJ1-6; the match to TRBD1 covers 8 bases. The CDR3 consists of 16 residues. Germline V gives CDR1 MDHEN, CDR2 SYDVKM. J gave up 5 bases and V 4 bases, and 7 bases lay outside the gene matches. In DNA, the CDR3 is TGTGCCAGCAGTTCCCAGGGGGCGGGGGATAATTCACCCCTCCACTTT. Protein sequence: CASSSQGAGDNSPLHF.

The chain couples TRBV29-1 to TRBJ1-2, with D possibly matching TRBD1 (5 bases). V was shortened by 2 bases and J by 3 bases, with 16 bases between the two germline ends. The CDR3 runs 15 residues. The germline CDR1 and CDR2 sequences are SQVTM and ANQGSEA. The CDR3 DNA sequence: TGCAGCGTTGAATGGGGCCGACCGCCCCACTATGGCTACACCTTC. This encodes CSVEWGRPPHYGYTF.

The chain has TRBV6-5 and TRBJ1-2, with 7 bases lining up with TRBD1. V trimming: 6 bases; J trimming: 2 bases; junction bases outside the gene matches: 3. Germline-derived CDR1 and CDR2 are MNHEY and SVGAGI. The CDR3 extends over 13 amino acids. This CDR3 is CASRGGQNYGYTF. CDR3 bases: TGTGCCAGCAGGGGGGGACAGAACTATGGCTACACCTTC.

This clone has a single count. The chain combines TRBV28 with TRBJ1-1; the D is unclear. Per germline, CDR1 MDHEN and CDR2 SYDVKM. V was shortened by 3 bases and J by 0 bases, with 8 bases between the two germline ends. CDR3 length: 14 amino acids. The CDR3 region is CASSFSRMNTEAFF. The CDR3 DNA reads as TGTGCCAGCAGTTTCTCCAGAATGAACACTGAAGCTTTCTTT.

V usage is TRBV29-1 and J usage is TRBJ1-4, with 8 bases matching TRBD1. With V trimmed by 7 bases and J by 13 bases, 11 bases remained unmatched. This CDR3 has 12 residues. Per the germline V gene, CDR1 is SQVTM and CDR2 is ANQGSEA. The DNA of the CDR3 is TGCAGCGCCAGCCGGGACAGGCTGAGACTGTTTTTT. As protein: CSASRDRLRLFF.

The V gene is TRBV7-2, the J gene TRBJ2-7, with 9 bases fitting TRBD2. CDR1 and CDR2 (germline): SGHTA, FQGNSA. CDR3 size: 15 residues. V shed 5 bases, J shed 5 bases, and the junction held 10 bases outside the gene matches. The DNA for the CDR3 is TGTGCCAGCAGCCCCGGGGGGACTAGCAAGCACGAGCAGTACTTC. Its translation is CASSPGGTSKHEQYF.

The chain combines TRBV5-1 with TRBJ2-7; possible D gene TRBD2, 6 bases. Germline CDR1 is SGHRS and CDR2 is YFSETQ. The CDR3 runs 16 residues. V was cut by 0 bases and J by 2 bases, with 15 bases left in between. CDR3: CASSLGGLRNTYEQYF. The CDR3 DNA reads TGCGCCAGCAGCTTGGGGGGACTGCGAAACACCTACGAGCAGTACTTC.

The chain uses TRBV4-3 and TRBJ1-4, with 7 bases lining up with TRBD1. V gave up 1 base and J gave up 4 bases; unmatched junction bases: 3. Per the germline V gene, CDR1 is LGHNA and CDR2 is YSLEER. The CDR3 sequence is 15 residues long. Here the CDR3 reads CASSQVTGVNEKLFF. CDR3 sequence (DNA): TGCGCCAGCAGCCAAGTCACAGGGGTTAATGAAAAACTGTTTTTT.

The chain is built from TRBV9 and TRBJ2-1, with TRBD2 identical over 14 bases. Trimming took 3 bases from V and 9 from J; bases not matched to a gene: 5. Germline CDR1 and CDR2: SGDLS and YYNGEE. The CDR3 totals 15 residues. The CDR3 region is CASSEGLAGVGEQFF. CDR3 DNA: TGTGCCAGCAGCGAGGGACTAGCGGGAGTGGGTGAGCAGTTCTTC. Full variable domain (missing parts from reference TRBV9 and TRBJ2-1): DSGVTQTPKHLITATGQRVTLRCSPRSGDLSVYWYQQSLDQGLQFLIQYYNGEERAKGNILERFSAQQFPDLHSELNLSSLELGDSALYFCASSEGLAGVGEQFFGPGTRLTVL.